This TCR beta chain was found in a study of identical twins. The study's findings and limits: Rather than following the same donors, the conclusions depended on cross-sectional statistical analysis. Cord blood beta clonotypes that were abundant carried fewer insertions, and memory repertoires showed no such trend. Compared with models, monozygotic twins showed more out-of-frame TCR alpha sharing.

This clonotype showed up many times. Its antigen is still unknown. TCRdb re-called the 5' RACE reads through MiXCR, storing one row per CDR3 protein. The sample holds around 250,000 distinct CDR3 sequences, roughly 12% seen once. The V end was cut by 6 bases, the J end by 2 bases, with 14 bases between. The CDR3 spans 14 residues. Germline CDR1 SQVTM, CDR2 ANQGSEA. These data were also reused for a study on yellow fever vaccine responses in identical twins.

This TCR came from a woman younger than 35 in good health. This chain joins TRBV29-1 and TRBJ1-3, with D maybe TRBD1 (5 bases). The sequencing sample was made of memory (CD45RO+) T cells sorted from blood. The CDR3 nucleotides read TGCAGCGTGTTAAGCAGGGCAGCTGGAAACACCATATATTTT. As protein: CSVLSRAAGNTIYF. Complete variable domain (other parts from reference TRBV29-1 and TRBJ1-3): SAVISQKPSRDICQRGTSLTIQCQVDSQVTMMFWYRQQPGQSLTLIATANQGSEATYESGFVIDKFPISRPNLTFSTLTVSNMSPEDSSIYLCSVLSRAAGNTIYFGEGSWLTVV.